The present TCR beta chain was sequenced within a study of blood T cell repertoires in COVID-19. Study context: Samples of COVID-19 (acute and convalescent) were obtained from the United States, Italy and Spain. Sources were T cells, B-cell-depleted T cells, or PBMCs; the material itself was cDNA or gDNA.

Authors' analysis steps: The assay estimated nucleated cells by amplifying reference gene primers. The method was immunoSEQ multiplex PCR; TCRdb's version includes in-frame clones alone and lacks a portion of them. The V and J calls and the clone size are those of that table, but D and trimming were determined from the DNA. The sample consists of about 190,000 clones, approximately 85% of them appearing once. This CDR3 is built from 15 residues. Looked up from germline, CDR1 is SGHDT and CDR2 is YYEEEE. V lost 2 bases, J lost 8 bases, and 12 bases stayed unmatched. What was sequenced was peripheral blood. The TCR comes from a woman in her sixties or seventies with active or convalescent COVID-19. This chain connects TRBV5-6 to TRBJ1-2, with TRBD1 identical over 7 bases. The CDR3 spells CASSFYRTGGVGYTF. CDR3 sequence (DNA): TGTGCCAGCAGCTTTTACAGGACAGGAGGTGTAGGCTACACCTTC.